The source of this TCR beta chain is a study of blood T cell repertoires in COVID-19. Study summary: Samples came from the United States, Italy and Spain, spanning acute and convalescent COVID-19. T cells, B-cell-depleted T cells, or PBMCs provided the cDNA or gDNA that served as material.

Libraries were prepared by immunoSEQ multiplex PCR; TCRdb keeps only in-frame clonotypes and omits some of them. The data show about 330,000 clones, roughly 90% seen once. V gave up 4 bases and J gave up 0 bases; unmatched junction bases: 5. The CDR3 runs to 14 residues. Germline CDR1 and CDR2: SQVTM and ANQGSEA. Sequenced input: peripheral blood. The chain combines TRBV29-1 with TRBJ1-1; 7 bases match TRBD1. This sequence was found in a man younger than 30 who had recovered from COVID-19. CDR3 region: CSVGSGGMNTEAFF. CDR3 sequence (DNA): TGCAGCGTTGGCTCAGGGGGAATGAACACTGAAGCTTTCTTT. Together with reference TRBV29-1 and TRBJ1-1, the CDR3 gives the full variable domain: SAVISQKPSRDICQRGTSLTIQCQVDSQVTMMFWYRQQPGQSLTLIATANQGSEATYESGFVIDKFPISRPNLTFSTLTVSNMSPEDSSIYLCSVGSGGMNTEAFFGQGTRLTVV.